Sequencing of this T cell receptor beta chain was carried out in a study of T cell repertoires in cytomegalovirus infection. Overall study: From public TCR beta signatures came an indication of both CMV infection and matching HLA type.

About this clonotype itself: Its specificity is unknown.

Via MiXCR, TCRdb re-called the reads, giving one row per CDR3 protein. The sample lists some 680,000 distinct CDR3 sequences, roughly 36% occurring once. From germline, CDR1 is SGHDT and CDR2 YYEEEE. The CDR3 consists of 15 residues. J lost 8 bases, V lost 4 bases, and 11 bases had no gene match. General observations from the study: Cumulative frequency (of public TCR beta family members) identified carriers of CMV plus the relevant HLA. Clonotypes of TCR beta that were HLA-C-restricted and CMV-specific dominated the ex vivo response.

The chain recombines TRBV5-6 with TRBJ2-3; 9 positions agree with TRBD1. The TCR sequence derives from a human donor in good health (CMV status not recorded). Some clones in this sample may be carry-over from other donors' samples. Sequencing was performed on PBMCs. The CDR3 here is CASSPPGQGGGTQYF. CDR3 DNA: TGTGCCAGCAGCCCACCGGGACAGGGTGGAGGTACGCAGTATTTT.